Listed below are T cell receptor beta chains from one sample, sequenced in a study of cytomegalovirus exposure and HLA in healthy donors. Repertoires were generated with immunoSEQ multiplex PCR, while TCRdb's copy carries only in-frame clones and drops some. The profile shows roughly 140,000 clones, around four fifths of them singletons. The sample taken for sequencing was PBMCs. The receptors were sampled from a female donor in good health and CMV-seronegative. Both conserved end residues are part of each CDR3. D genes are given only for firm matches. Only part of the rows carry a size: once, few, many, or a class if the clone is expanded.

size: .
D: .
J: TRBJ2-7
V: TRBV7-2
CDR3: CASSAQQGTEQYF
DNA: TGTGCCAGCAGCGCCCAACAGGGCACCGAGCAGTACTTC

size: .
D: TRBD2
J: TRBJ2-1
V: TRBV27
CDR3: CASSPLAGGPHNEQFF
DNA: TGTGCCAGCAGTCCGCTAGCGGGAGGGCCGCACAATGAGCAGTTCTTC

size: .
D: .
J: TRBJ1-2
V: TRBV7-6
CDR3: CASSLTRGQDYGYTF
DNA: TGTGCCAGCAGCTTAACCCGCGGGCAGGACTATGGCTACACCTTC

size: .
D: TRBD2
J: TRBJ2-7
V: TRBV27
CDR3: CASSLESGRANEQYF
DNA: TGTGCCAGCAGTTTGGAGAGCGGGAGGGCCAACGAGCAGTACTTC

size: .
D: TRBD1
J: TRBJ2-5
V: TRBV2
CDR3: CASSVDRGQETQYF
DNA: TGTGCCAGCAGTGTAGACAGGGGACAAGAGACCCAGTACTTC

size: .
D: TRBD2
J: TRBJ2-7
V: TRBV2
CDR3: CASGLDYEQYF
DNA: TGTGCCAGCGGACTAGACTACGAGCAGTACTTC

size: .
D: .
J: TRBJ2-7
V: TRBV28
CDR3: CASSLGGTSYEQYF
DNA: TGTGCCAGCAGTTTAGGGGGGACTTCCTACGAGCAGTACTTC

size: .
D: TRBD1
J: TRBJ2-2
V: TRBV10-3
CDR3: CAISRDRGDTGELFF
DNA: TGTGCCATCAGTCGGGACAGGGGGGACACCGGGGAGCTGTTTTTT

size: .
D: .
J: TRBJ1-5
V: TRBV18
CDR3: CASSVSVGSNQPQHF
DNA: TGTGCCAGCTCAGTAAGCGTGGGTAGCAATCAGCCCCAGCATTTT

size: .
D: TRBD1
J: TRBJ1-2
V: TRBV5-1
CDR3: CASALVDRAYGYPF
DNA: TGCGCCAGCGCTCTTGTCGACAGGGCCTATGGCTACCCCTTC

size: .
D: .
J: TRBJ1-2
V: TRBV6-5
CDR3: CASSYEGVDGYTF
DNA: TGTGCCAGCAGTTACGAGGGAGTCGACGGCTACACCTTC

size: .
D: .
J: TRBJ2-3
V: TRBV29-1
CDR3: CSVGGRLTDTQYF
DNA: TGCAGCGTTGGGGGCAGGCTCACAGATACGCAGTATTTT

size: .
D: TRBD1
J: TRBJ1-1
V: TRBV5-1
CDR3: CASSPRTGGGTEAFF
DNA: TGCGCCAGCAGTCCCCGGACAGGGGGCGGCACTGAAGCTTTCTTT

size: .
D: .
J: TRBJ2-5
V: TRBV5-1
CDR3: CASSLRANAGQETQYF
DNA: TGCGCCAGCAGCTTAAGGGCCAACGCGGGTCAAGAGACCCAGTACTTC

size: few
D: .
J: TRBJ1-1
V: TRBV25-1
CDR3: CASSDGANTEAFF
DNA: TGTGCCAGCAGTGATGGGGCAAACACTGAAGCTTTCTTT

size: .
D: .
J: TRBJ1-5
V: TRBV19
CDR3: CASSPDRLLGPQHF
DNA: TGTGCCAGTAGTCCTGACAGGCTCCTGGGGCCCCAGCATTTT

size: .
D: .
J: TRBJ2-1
V: TRBV5-1
CDR3: CASMVGGLNEQFF
DNA: TGCGCCAGCATGGTCGGAGGCCTAAATGAGCAGTTCTTC

size: .
D: TRBD1
J: TRBJ1-2
V: TRBV27
CDR3: CASSPDVGQGGYGYTF
DNA: TGTGCCAGCAGTCCTGACGTGGGACAGGGAGGGTATGGCTACACCTTC

size: .
D: TRBD1
J: TRBJ1-1
V: TRBV4-2
CDR3: CASSHEDRESGAFF
DNA: TGTGCCAGCAGCCACGAGGACAGGGAGTCCGGGGCTTTCTTT

size: .
D: .
J: TRBJ1-3
V: TRBV6-1
CDR3: CASIERSRGNTIYF
DNA: TGTGCCAGCATAGAACGGAGTCGTGGAAACACCATATATTTT

size: .
D: TRBD2
J: TRBJ2-5
V: TRBV9
CDR3: CASSAHGGTETQYF
DNA: TGTGCCAGCAGCGCCCACGGGGGGACGGAGACCCAGTACTTC

size: .
D: TRBD1
J: TRBJ2-1
V: TRBV6-1
CDR3: CASRGTVYNEQFF
DNA: TGTGCCAGCAGGGGGACAGTTTACAATGAGCAGTTCTTC

size: .
D: TRBD1
J: TRBJ1-2
V: TRBV15
CDR3: CATSYDRGNYGYTF
DNA: TGTGCCACCAGCTACGACAGGGGAAACTATGGCTACACCTTC

size: .
D: TRBD2
J: TRBJ2-5
V: TRBV5-1
CDR3: CASSFPPRGRDGTQYF
DNA: TGCGCCAGCAGCTTCCCCCCGCGCGGGAGGGACGGGACCCAGTACTTC

size: .
D: .
J: TRBJ1-2
V: TRBV7-2
CDR3: CASSPDKRGYGYTF
DNA: TGTGCCAGCAGCCCAGACAAGCGGGGGTATGGCTACACCTTC

size: .
D: .
J: TRBJ2-1
V: TRBV6-5
CDR3: CASSRQLQYEQFF
DNA: TGTGCCAGCAGTCGACAATTACAGTATGAGCAGTTCTTC

size: .
D: TRBD2
J: TRBJ2-7
V: TRBV2
CDR3: CASRTTSGRISYEQYF
DNA: TGTGCCAGCAGGACGACTAGCGGGAGGATCTCCTACGAGCAGTACTTC

size: .
D: .
J: TRBJ2-7
V: TRBV2
CDR3: CASGTWAEEQYF
DNA: TGTGCCAGCGGGACTTGGGCTGAGGAGCAGTACTTC

size: few
D: TRBD1
J: TRBJ2-3
V: TRBV7-2
CDR3: CASSLNGVNRGTDTQYF
DNA: TGTGCCAGCAGCCTCAATGGGGTCAACAGGGGAACAGATACGCAGTATTTT

size: .
D: .
J: TRBJ2-2
V: TRBV27
CDR3: CASSRPAGSYTGELFF
DNA: TGTGCCAGCAGCCGCCCGGCAGGCAGTTACACCGGGGAGCTGTTTTTT

size: .
D: TRBD1
J: TRBJ1-1
V: TRBV7-9
CDR3: CSSSFGETGRWNTEAFF
DNA: TGTTCCAGCAGCTTTGGTGAGACAGGGAGGTGGAACACTGAAGCTTTCTTT

size: .
D: .
J: TRBJ2-7
V: TRBV29-1
CDR3: CSVAGGYEQYF
DNA: TGCAGCGTTGCCGGGGGCTACGAGCAGTACTTC

size: few
D: .
J: TRBJ1-1
V: TRBV7-9
CDR3: CASSLPGNTEAFF
DNA: TGTGCCAGCAGCTTACCAGGGAACACTGAAGCTTTCTTT

size: .
D: TRBD2
J: TRBJ2-7
V: TRBV27
CDR3: CASRTSGGRNEQYF
DNA: TGTGCCAGCAGAACTAGCGGGGGAAGGAACGAGCAGTACTTC

size: once
D: .
J: TRBJ1-1
V: TRBV5-1
CDR3: CASSLDMNTEAFF
DNA: TGCGCCAGCAGCTTGGATATGAACACTGAAGCTTTCTTT

size: .
D: TRBD1
J: TRBJ2-1
V: TRBV4-2
CDR3: CASSLKSRTGGTDEQFF
DNA: TGTGCCAGCAGCCTCAAAAGCCGAACAGGGGGCACGGATGAGCAGTTCTTC

size: .
D: .
J: TRBJ2-5
V: TRBV7-9
CDR3: CASSSSSDGRRVETQYF
DNA: TGTGCCAGCAGCTCCAGCTCGGATGGGCGGCGGGTCGAGACCCAGTACTTC

size: .
D: TRBD2
J: TRBJ2-3
V: TRBV7-6
CDR3: CASSPGTTATDTQYF
DNA: TGTGCCAGCAGCCCAGGGACTACAGCTACGGATACGCAGTATTTT

size: .
D: .
J: TRBJ1-2
V: TRBV10-3
CDR3: CAISEEDWGGYPF
DNA: TGTGCCATCAGTGAGGAGGACTGGGGGGGCTACCCCTTC

size: once
D: .
J: TRBJ1-5
V: TRBV5-8
CDR3: CASSFPRPPRAQHF
DNA: TGTGCCAGCAGCTTTCCGCGCCCTCCCCGGGCCCAGCATTTT

size: .
D: .
J: TRBJ1-4
V: TRBV7-9
CDR3: CASSSGATNEKLFF
DNA: TGTGCCAGCAGCTCCGGTGCAACTAATGAAAAACTGTTTTTT

size: .
D: TRBD1
J: TRBJ1-1
V: TRBV29-1
CDR3: CSVAVVGRGRLNTEAFF
DNA: TGCAGCGTTGCTGTGGTTGGTAGGGGGCGGTTGAACACTGAAGCTTTCTTT

size: many
D: TRBD1
J: TRBJ1-1
V: TRBV6-5
CDR3: CASRRQGANTEAFF
DNA: TGTGCCAGCAGGCGACAGGGGGCTAATACTGAAGCTTTCTTT

size: few
D: .
J: TRBJ2-1
V: TRBV10-3
CDR3: CAISQDRGTYNEQFF
DNA: TGTGCCATCAGCCAGGACAGAGGAACCTACAATGAGCAGTTCTTC

size: .
D: .
J: TRBJ2-7
V: TRBV4-1
CDR3: CASSHTQLRGTKSSYEQYF
DNA: TGCGCCAGCAGCCACACCCAGTTGCGGGGGACAAAATCATCCTACGAGCAGTACTTC

size: .
D: TRBD1
J: TRBJ2-7
V: TRBV27
CDR3: CASSTPRTGRTYEQYF
DNA: TGTGCCAGCAGTACCCCTCGGACAGGGAGGACCTACGAGCAGTACTTC

size: .
D: .
J: TRBJ1-1
V: TRBV5-1
CDR3: CASSLYTGLEAFF
DNA: TGCGCCAGCAGCTTATACACAGGGCTGGAAGCTTTCTTT

size: .
D: .
J: TRBJ2-7
V: TRBV28
CDR3: CASSDSSYEQYF
DNA: TGTGCCAGCAGCGACAGTTCCTACGAGCAGTACTTC

size: .
D: TRBD2
J: TRBJ2-3
V: TRBV5-6
CDR3: CASSAWTSGGHTQYF
DNA: TGTGCCAGCAGCGCCTGGACTAGCGGGGGGCATACGCAGTATTTT

size: .
D: .
J: TRBJ1-2
V: TRBV4-2
CDR3: CASSQDGHRTYGYTF
DNA: TGTGCCAGCAGCCAAGATGGACACCGTACCTATGGCTACACCTTC

size: .
D: .
J: TRBJ1-6
V: TRBV2
CDR3: CASRAGVSYNSPLHF
DNA: TGTGCCAGCAGGGCCGGGGTCTCCTATAATTCACCCCTCCACTTT

size: .
D: TRBD1
J: TRBJ1-4
V: TRBV18
CDR3: CASSPKLDRDNEKLFF
DNA: TGTGCCAGCTCACCTAAGCTCGACAGGGATAATGAAAAACTGTTTTTT

size: few
D: .
J: TRBJ2-7
V: TRBV30
CDR3: CAWSVYAAGERPTYEQYF
DNA: TGTGCCTGGAGTGTATACGCGGCAGGGGAAAGGCCAACTTACGAGCAGTACTTC